Presented here are 2 T cell receptor beta chains from one specimen sequenced in a study of CD8 T cells in Susac syndrome. A quantity of about 0.5 to 1 ug RNA underwent reverse transcription using random hexamers. TCRdb redid the calling of the immunoSEQ multiplex PCR reads with MiXCR, one entry per CDR3 protein. The sample has about 83,000 distinct CDR3 sequences, approximately 96% seen once. Sequenced: CD8+ T cells from PBMCs. These receptors were obtained from a human donor with Susac syndrome.

The J gene is TRBJ2-3, the V gene TRBV9; D is uncertain. CDR1 and CDR2 (germline): SGDLS, YYNGEE. V was clipped by 0 bases and J by 0 bases, with 11 bases between them. The CDR3 covers 16 residues. This CDR3 reads CASSVARSTSTDTQYF. The CDR3 DNA reads as TGTGCCAGCAGCGTAGCCAGGTCAACTAGCACAGATACGCAGTATTTT.

This chain joins TRBV20-1 and TRBJ1-5, with D tentatively TRBD1 (5 bases). V lost 0 bases and J lost 4, with 13 bases in between. Germline assignment: CDR1 DFQATT and CDR2 SNEGSKA (reference sequence). This CDR3 is built from 15 residues. In DNA, the CDR3 is TGCAGTGCTAGAGATCTCAGGGAGCGGAATCAGCCCCAGCATTTT. Encoded protein: CSARDLRERNQPQHF.